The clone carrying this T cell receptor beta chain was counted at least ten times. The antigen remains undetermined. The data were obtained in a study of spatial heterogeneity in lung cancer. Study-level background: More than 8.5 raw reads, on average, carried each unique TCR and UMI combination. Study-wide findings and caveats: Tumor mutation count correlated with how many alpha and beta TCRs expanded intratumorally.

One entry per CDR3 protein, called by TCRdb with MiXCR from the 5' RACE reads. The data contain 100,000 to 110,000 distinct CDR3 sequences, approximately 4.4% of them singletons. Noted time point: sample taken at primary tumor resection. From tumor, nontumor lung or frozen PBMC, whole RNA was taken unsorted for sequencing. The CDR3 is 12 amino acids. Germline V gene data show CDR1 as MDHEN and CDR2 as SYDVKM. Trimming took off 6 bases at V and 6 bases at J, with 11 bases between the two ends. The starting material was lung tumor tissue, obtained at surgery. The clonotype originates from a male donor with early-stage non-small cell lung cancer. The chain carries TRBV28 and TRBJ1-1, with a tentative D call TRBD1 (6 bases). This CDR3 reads CASRAQGSEAFF. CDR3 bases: TGTGCCAGCAGAGCACAGGGATCTGAAGCTTTCTTT.